This T cell receptor beta chain was profiled in a study of cytomegalovirus exposure and HLA in healthy donors. Researchers ran the PCR with 60 Vbeta and 13 Jbeta primers. This table comes from immunoSEQ multiplex PCR, and its TCRdb copy is limited to in-frame clones, with some not included. The sample lists around 120,000 clones, 55% to 75% occurring once. The CDR3 has 14 amino acids. V lost 6 bases to trimming and J lost 3 bases; unmatched junction nucleotides: 10. Per germline, CDR1 GTSNPN and CDR2 SVGIG (reference sequence). The chain employs TRBV30 and TRBJ2-7, with TRBD2 identical over 8 bases. The sample comprised PBMCs. The receptor's source is a human donor in good health. CDR3 loop: CACPRGGANYEQYF. The DNA for the CDR3 is TGTGCCTGCCCCCGGGGGGGGGCAAACTACGAGCAGTACTTC.